This T cell receptor (beta chain) was recorded in a study of cytomegalovirus exposure and HLA in healthy donors. Overall study findings and caveats: The classifier reportedly diagnosed cytomegalovirus status with high specificity and sensitivity. Later analysis demonstrated an association between a missense DCLRE1C variant and TCR beta V- and J-gene trimming.

For this clone: The antigen is unknown.

PCR primers comprised 60 Vbeta and 13 Jbeta primers. Data came from immunoSEQ multiplex PCR; TCRdb stores just in-frame clones and leaves some out. The sample includes 120,000 or so clones, roughly 75% seen only once; the top ten take more than 3%. The CDR3 has 14 residues. The germline CDR1 and CDR2 sequences are SGHTA and FQGNSA. Losses at the gene ends were 2 bases for V and 5 bases for J; bases not matched to a gene: 2. The clonotype comes from a woman between 50 and 59 years old in good health and CMV-seronegative. The chain carries TRBV7-2 and TRBJ2-5; 10 nucleotides agree with TRBD2. The sequencing input was PBMCs. CDR3 residues: CASSLKRGGETQYF. DNA of the CDR3: TGTGCCAGCAGCTTAAAGCGGGGGGGGGAGACCCAGTACTTC.